This T cell receptor beta chain was sequenced for a study of OX40 agonist ivuxolimab in advanced cancers. Clones were sequenced by immunoSEQ multiplex PCR, and TCRdb holds only the in-frame ones, with some missing. The sample lists 35,000 to 40,000 clones; about 74% were seen once. Study conclusions and caveats: Some of the lowest clonal expansion was seen in partial responders at 0.1-3.0 mg/kg.

V was clipped by 10 bases and J by 0 bases, with 16 bases between them. This CDR3 is 15 amino acids long. CDR1 MNHNS and CDR2 SASEGT come from the germline V gene. The count of this clone is one. What it binds is unknown. Source: CD4+ or CD8+ T cells sorted from blood, taken in a trial of the OX40 agonist ivuxolimab. The chain recombines TRBV6-1 with TRBJ1-3; D gene unclear. The receptor was derived from an adult with an advanced solid tumor such as melanoma, head and neck, liver or kidney cancer. The chain's CDR3 is CATPRDAGSGNTIYF. Written as DNA, the CDR3 is TGTGCCACGCCCCGGGATGCCGGCTCTGGAAACACCATATATTTT.